These T cell receptor beta chains were read from a single sample in a study of PD-L1 blockade in urothelial cancer. Assay used: immunoSEQ multiplex PCR; TCRdb lists only in-frame clones, some missing. This sample has some 51,000 clones, with roughly 91% found just once. Sequencing used PBMCs, obtained around atezolizumab (anti-PD-L1) treatment. Every receptor here comes from a man aged 55 to 70 with urothelial cancer. Each CDR3 is given with its conserved first and last residue. Each record gives: J gene, D gene, V gene, clone size, CDR3 protein, CDR3 DNA. The D gene is left open where the match is weak. Some rows mark clone size as missing; the rest say once, few, many or name a class of expanded clone.

j_gene: TRBJ2-1
d_gene: TRBD2
v_gene: TRBV5-1
abundance: once
CDR3aa: CASSFFSGASYNEQFF
CDR3nt: TGCGCCAGCAGCTTTTTTAGCGGGGCGTCCTACAATGAGCAGTTCTTC

j_gene: TRBJ2-5
d_gene: TRBD1
v_gene: TRBV12-5
abundance: NA
CDR3aa: CASGPGRTGTQETQYF
CDR3nt: TGTGCTAGTGGTCCGGGGCGGACAGGGACCCAAGAGACCCAGTACTTC

j_gene: TRBJ2-1
d_gene: TRBD2
v_gene: TRBV9
abundance: NA
CDR3aa: CASSVVSRGGYNEQFF
CDR3nt: TGTGCCAGCAGCGTAGTATCCCGGGGGGGCTACAATGAGCAGTTCTTC

j_gene: TRBJ2-1
d_gene: TRBD2
v_gene: TRBV5-8
abundance: NA
CDR3aa: CASSLRAGGPGQFF
CDR3nt: TGTGCCAGCAGCTTGAGGGCGGGAGGGCCGGGGCAGTTCTTC

j_gene: TRBJ1-2
d_gene: TRBD1
v_gene: TRBV19
abundance: few
CDR3aa: CASSHNGQGISGYTF
CDR3nt: TGTGCCAGTAGTCACAACGGACAGGGAATCTCTGGCTACACCTTC

j_gene: TRBJ2-3
d_gene: TRBD2
v_gene: TRBV7-2
abundance: NA
CDR3aa: CASSLRTSGTDTQYF
CDR3nt: TGTGCCAGCAGCTTAAGGACTAGCGGCACAGATACGCAGTATTTT

j_gene: TRBJ1-2
d_gene: TRBD1
v_gene: TRBV7-9
abundance: NA
CDR3aa: CASSLPRGQGYGYTF
CDR3nt: TGTGCCAGCAGCTTACCGAGGGGGCAGGGCTATGGCTACACCTTC

j_gene: TRBJ2-2
d_gene: TRBD2
v_gene: TRBV5-4
abundance: NA
CDR3aa: CASSTGLAATGELFF
CDR3nt: TGTGCCAGCAGCACGGGACTAGCGGCCACCGGGGAGCTGTTTTTT

j_gene: TRBJ1-1
d_gene: TRBD1
v_gene: TRBV9
abundance: NA
CDR3aa: CASNRQGNTEAFF
CDR3nt: TGTGCCAGCAACCGACAGGGAAACACTGAAGCTTTCTTT

j_gene: TRBJ2-3
d_gene: TRBD2
v_gene: TRBV7-2
abundance: NA
CDR3aa: CASSFGLAGVPSTDTQYF
CDR3nt: TGTGCCAGCAGCTTCGGACTAGCGGGTGTTCCCAGCACAGATACGCAGTATTTT

j_gene: TRBJ1-1
d_gene: NA
v_gene: TRBV5-4
abundance: NA
CDR3aa: CASSLVGSEAFF
CDR3nt: TGTGCCAGCAGCTTGGTCGGGTCTGAAGCTTTCTTT

j_gene: TRBJ1-1
d_gene: NA
v_gene: TRBV27
abundance: NA
CDR3aa: CANRPYRDEQAFF
CDR3nt: TGTGCCAACCGGCCCTACAGGGATGAGCAAGCTTTCTTT

j_gene: TRBJ2-3
d_gene: TRBD2
v_gene: TRBV4-1
abundance: NA
CDR3aa: CASSQDPRLARSTDTQYF
CDR3nt: TGCGCCAGCAGCCAAGATCCCCGACTAGCTAGAAGCACAGATACGCAGTATTTT

j_gene: TRBJ2-2
d_gene: NA
v_gene: TRBV7-2
abundance: NA
CDR3aa: CASSTVTGLAGELFF
CDR3nt: TGTGCCAGCAGCACAGTCACAGGGCTTGCCGGGGAGCTGTTTTTT

j_gene: TRBJ1-2
d_gene: TRBD1
v_gene: TRBV5-6
abundance: few
CDR3aa: CASSLDQGALNGYTF
CDR3nt: TGTGCCAGCAGCTTGGATCAGGGGGCTTTGAATGGCTACACCTTC

j_gene: TRBJ2-3
d_gene: TRBD2
v_gene: TRBV28
abundance: NA
CDR3aa: CASSLFRTSDSTDTQYF
CDR3nt: TGTGCCAGCAGTTTATTTAGGACTAGCGATAGCACAGATACGCAGTATTTT

j_gene: TRBJ2-1
d_gene: TRBD1
v_gene: TRBV6-5
abundance: NA
CDR3aa: CASSSGTGSNEQFF
CDR3nt: TGTGCCAGCAGCTCCGGGACAGGGAGCAATGAGCAGTTCTTC

j_gene: TRBJ2-4
d_gene: TRBD1
v_gene: TRBV27
abundance: NA
CDR3aa: CASSFAGGLLAKNIQYF
CDR3nt: TGTGCCAGCAGTTTCGCAGGGGGCCTACTAGCCAAAAACATTCAGTACTTC

j_gene: TRBJ2-7
d_gene: TRBD1
v_gene: TRBV6-6
abundance: NA
CDR3aa: CASSSPGQGSYEQYF
CDR3nt: TGTGCCAGCAGTTCGCCGGGACAGGGCTCCTACGAGCAGTACTTC

j_gene: TRBJ2-1
d_gene: TRBD2
v_gene: TRBV11-3
abundance: few
CDR3aa: CASSPTSGRVREQFF
CDR3nt: TGTGCCAGCAGCCCTACTAGCGGGAGGGTCAGGGAGCAGTTCTTC

j_gene: TRBJ1-2
d_gene: NA
v_gene: TRBV6-5
abundance: NA
CDR3aa: CASSYSGGNYGYTF
CDR3nt: TGTGCCAGCAGTTATTCTGGCGGGAACTATGGCTACACCTTC

j_gene: TRBJ2-7
d_gene: NA
v_gene: TRBV11-2
abundance: NA
CDR3aa: CASSPGLVNEQYF
CDR3nt: TGTGCCAGCAGCCCCGGACTCGTGAACGAGCAGTACTTC

j_gene: TRBJ1-1
d_gene: NA
v_gene: TRBV12-1
abundance: NA
CDR3aa: CASSSNDRLEAFF
CDR3nt: TGTGCCAGCAGCTCGAATGACAGGCTTGAAGCTTTCTTT

j_gene: TRBJ2-5
d_gene: NA
v_gene: TRBV5-1
abundance: NA
CDR3aa: CASSPGHTQETQYF
CDR3nt: TGCGCCAGCAGCCCGGGACACACACAAGAGACCCAGTACTTC

j_gene: TRBJ2-1
d_gene: NA
v_gene: TRBV4-1
abundance: NA
CDR3aa: CASSQGRSTYNEQFF
CDR3nt: TGCGCCAGCAGCCAAGGGAGGAGCACCTACAATGAGCAGTTCTTC

j_gene: TRBJ2-6
d_gene: TRBD1
v_gene: TRBV19
abundance: NA
CDR3aa: CASQKDPGQTYSGANVLTF
CDR3nt: TGTGCCAGCCAAAAGGACCCGGGACAGACGTACTCTGGGGCCAACGTCCTGACTTTC

j_gene: TRBJ2-2
d_gene: NA
v_gene: TRBV11-3
abundance: NA
CDR3aa: CASSSGTMDGELFF
CDR3nt: TGTGCCAGCAGCTCCGGGACAATGGACGGGGAGCTGTTTTTT

j_gene: TRBJ1-1
d_gene: NA
v_gene: TRBV25-1
abundance: NA
CDR3aa: CASSRTDTEAFF
CDR3nt: TGTGCCAGCAGTCGGACTGACACTGAAGCTTTCTTT

j_gene: TRBJ2-7
d_gene: NA
v_gene: TRBV5-8
abundance: NA
CDR3aa: CASSGRDTYEQYF
CDR3nt: TGTGCCAGCAGCGGCCGGGACACCTACGAGCAGTACTTC

j_gene: TRBJ2-3
d_gene: TRBD2
v_gene: TRBV20-1
abundance: NA
CDR3aa: CSAPRGDTQYF
CDR3nt: TGCAGTGCTCCGCGGGGGGATACGCAGTATTTT

j_gene: TRBJ1-1
d_gene: TRBD1
v_gene: TRBV2
abundance: NA
CDR3aa: CASRIGQGRMNTEAFF
CDR3nt: TGTGCCAGCAGGATTGGACAGGGACGGATGAACACTGAAGCTTTCTTT

j_gene: TRBJ2-7
d_gene: TRBD1
v_gene: TRBV5-1
abundance: NA
CDR3aa: CASSERDSNYEQYF
CDR3nt: TGCGCCAGCAGCGAACGGGACAGCAACTACGAGCAGTACTTC

j_gene: TRBJ2-5
d_gene: TRBD2
v_gene: TRBV12-5
abundance: NA
CDR3aa: CASGLLGLAGGLQETQYF
CDR3nt: TGTGCTAGTGGTTTGTTGGGACTAGCGGGGGGGCTTCAAGAGACCCAGTACTTC

j_gene: TRBJ2-5
d_gene: TRBD1
v_gene: TRBV4-2
abundance: NA
CDR3aa: CASSQATGQGSRETQYF
CDR3nt: TGTGCCAGCAGCCAAGCTACCGGACAGGGGAGTCGAGAGACCCAGTACTTC

j_gene: TRBJ2-7
d_gene: TRBD1
v_gene: TRBV10-3
abundance: NA
CDR3aa: CAISAQDRDNPYEQYF
CDR3nt: TGTGCCATCAGTGCTCAGGACAGGGACAACCCCTACGAGCAGTACTTC

j_gene: TRBJ2-5
d_gene: NA
v_gene: TRBV5-1
abundance: NA
CDR3aa: CASSPTGPIQYF
CDR3nt: TGCGCCAGCAGCCCGACAGGCCCGATCCAGTACTTC

j_gene: TRBJ1-2
d_gene: TRBD1
v_gene: TRBV6-1
abundance: NA
CDR3aa: CASRDPGGGYTF
CDR3nt: TGTGCCAGCAGAGACCCAGGGGGAGGCTACACCTTC

j_gene: TRBJ2-3
d_gene: TRBD2
v_gene: TRBV5-4
abundance: NA
CDR3aa: CASSLGAGGRDTQYF
CDR3nt: TGTGCCAGCAGCTTGGGAGCGGGGGGAAGAGATACGCAGTATTTT

j_gene: TRBJ2-3
d_gene: TRBD2
v_gene: TRBV5-6
abundance: NA
CDR3aa: CASSPRSGGGHRDTQYF
CDR3nt: TGTGCCAGCAGCCCCCGGTCGGGCGGGGGGCACCGGGATACGCAGTATTTT

j_gene: TRBJ2-2
d_gene: TRBD2
v_gene: TRBV7-2
abundance: NA
CDR3aa: CASSLALAGANTGELFF
CDR3nt: TGTGCCAGCAGCTTAGCGCTAGCGGGAGCGAACACCGGGGAGCTGTTTTTT

j_gene: TRBJ2-6
d_gene: NA
v_gene: TRBV5-1
abundance: NA
CDR3aa: CASTGTPVGSGANVLTF
CDR3nt: TGCGCCAGCACTGGGACTCCGGTAGGCTCTGGGGCCAACGTCCTGACTTTC

j_gene: TRBJ1-1
d_gene: NA
v_gene: TRBV6-5
abundance: NA
CDR3aa: CASRDFPRGNTEAFF
CDR3nt: TGTGCCAGCAGGGATTTCCCCAGGGGGAACACTGAAGCTTTCTTT

j_gene: TRBJ2-2
d_gene: NA
v_gene: TRBV6-6
abundance: NA
CDR3aa: CASSSGQSNTGELFF
CDR3nt: TGTGCCAGCAGTTCTGGACAGTCGAACACCGGGGAGCTGTTTTTT